This entry lists 16 T cell receptor beta chains sequenced from one sample in a study of CD8 T cells in ankylosing spondylitis (dated by TCRdb to about 2017). General findings and caveats noted by the study authors: Blood from ankylosing spondylitis patients appeared to be characterized by a TCR beta motif made up of several highly homologous amino acid variants.

Libraries came from 5' RACE. The sequencer was an Illumina HiSeq 2500. TCRdb cleaned the public reads at Q25 with fastp, built clones with MiXCR and kept in-frame beta chains. Every CDR3 protein is listed once, alongside the most common genes and DNA of its rows. The table for this sample lists roughly 440,000 distinct CDR3 sequences; under 20% of them were counted only once. The top ten hold 1% of the sample. Their antigen targets remain unknown. The specimen sequenced was blood, either unsorted or a sorted T cell fraction (not recorded which). These TCRs come from a male donor with ankylosing spondylitis.

The chain is built from TRBV20-1 and TRBJ2-3; TRBD1 agrees at 8 bases. The CDR3 has 15 residues. CDR1 is DFQATT and CDR2 is SNEGSKA in the germline V gene (reference sequence). J was trimmed by 3 bases and V by 3 bases; bases with no gene match: 8. The CDR3 sequence: CSASATGGITDTQYF. CDR3 coding DNA: TGCAGTGCTAGCGCTACAGGGGGTATTACAGATACGCAGTATTTT.

The chain has TRBV5-1 and TRBJ2-7, with 12 bases that match TRBD1. The V segment lost 0 bases and the J segment 10 bases; nucleotides outside the gene matches: 2. Germline lookup yields CDR1 SGHRS and CDR2 YFSETQ. The length of the CDR3 is 13 residues. The CDR3 protein is CASSLEGQGAQYF. CDR3 DNA: TGCGCCAGCAGCTTGGAGGGACAGGGGGCACAGTACTTC.

V usage is TRBV20-1 and J usage is TRBJ2-1, with a tentative D call TRBD2 (6 bases). The V end lost 1 base, the J end lost 4 bases, and 8 bases lay between the germline ends. Per germline, CDR1 DFQATT and CDR2 SNEGSKA (reference sequence). The CDR3 loop spans 13 amino acids. CDR3 loop: CSARVTSYNEQFF. The DNA for the CDR3 is TGCAGTGCTAGAGTGACTAGTTACAATGAGCAGTTCTTC.

There are a few counts of this clonotype. This chain connects TRBV10-3 to TRBJ2-6; D unclear. V lost 0 bases to trimming and J lost 1 base, with 10 bases between them. Per the germline V gene, CDR1 is ENHRY and CDR2 is SYGVKD. The length of the CDR3 is 17 residues. CDR3 nucleotide sequence: TGTGCCATCAGTGAGTCACTGGGTAGGTCTGGGGCCAACGTCCTGACTTTC. This codes for CAISESLGRSGANVLTF.

The chain joins TRBV7-2 to TRBJ2-2; D is ambiguous. The CDR3 is 14 residues long. Germline lookup yields CDR1 SGHTA and CDR2 FQGNSA. V was cut by 4 bases and J by 4 bases, with 10 bases left in between. CDR3 protein: CASSSERLTGELFF. The CDR3 DNA reads TGTGCCAGCAGCTCCGAACGCCTCACCGGGGAGCTGTTTTTT.

The rearrangement joins TRBV6-6 to TRBJ2-7; tentatively, D is TRBD1 (6 bases). The germline gives CDR1 MNHNY, CDR2 SVGAGI (reference sequence). V lost 6 bases, J lost 4 bases, and 10 bases lay in between. The CDR3 has 12 amino acids. CDR3 DNA sequence: TGTGCCAGCAGACGCGACAGGTACGAGCAGTACTTC. Amino acids: CASRRDRYEQYF.

There are a few counts of this clonotype. The chain is built from TRBV27 and TRBJ2-2; possible D gene TRBD1, 6 bases. V was trimmed by 5 bases and J by 4 bases, leaving 17 bases between them. Germline lookup yields CDR1 MNHEY and CDR2 SMNVEV (reference sequence). CDR3 length: 16 residues. CDR3 DNA sequence: TGTGCCAGCAGTCCCAGGGGAAGGGGGACCACCGGGGAGCTGTTTTTT. Protein product: CASSPRGRGTTGELFF.

Points on this clonotype: A read error may account for a junction end that differs from germline. This chain uses TRBV20-1 with TRBJ2-7; 9 bases align to TRBD1. The V gene's germline CDR1 is DFQATT and CDR2 SNEGSKA (reference sequence). This CDR3 spans 16 amino acids. CDR3 residues: CSARADKQGASYEQYF. Here the CDR3 DNA reads TGCAGTGCCAGAGCCGATAAACAGGGGGCAAGCTACGAGCAGTACTTC.

This clonotype has more than one count but fewer than ten. CDR3 in DNA: TGTGCCAGTAGTACATCTGGGCCCCCGTTCTGGACAGATACGCAGTATTTT. This sequence encodes CASSTSGPPFWTDTQYF. This sequence joins TRBV19 and TRBJ2-3; D call uncertain. Germline V lookup: CDR1 LNHDA, CDR2 SQIVND (reference sequence). The length of the CDR3 is 17 residues. Deletions cut 4 bases from V and 3 bases from J, with 20 bases between.

A few counts support this clonotype. V is TRBV6-2 or TRBV6-3 and J is TRBJ2-1, with D possibly TRBD2 on 6 matching bases. V dropped 2 bases and J dropped 4 bases, with 12 bases sitting between them. Germline V CDR1 and CDR2: MNHEY, SVGEGT. The CDR3 runs 15 residues. The CDR3, as DNA: TGTGCCAGCAGTTACGAGGCGGGATCATACAATGAGCAGTTCTTC. Protein product: CASSYEAGSYNEQFF.

This clonotype was counted many times. The gene calls are TRBV5-1 and TRBJ2-2; 9 bases are shared with TRBD1. In germline, CDR1 is SGHRS, CDR2 YFSETQ. The CDR3 length is 14 residues. The junction had 1 base not matched to a gene; V was cut back by 4 bases and J by 3 bases. CDR3 protein: CASSRTGDTGELFF. The CDR3 DNA sequence: TGCGCCAGCAGCAGGACAGGGGACACCGGGGAGCTGTTTTTT.

This clonotype was counted a few times. V is TRBV28 and J is TRBJ2-7, with 8 bases fitting TRBD2. The CDR3 sequence is 16 residues long. Germline assignment: CDR1 MDHEN and CDR2 SYDVKM. J was trimmed by 2 bases and V by 0 bases; bases with no gene match: 6. The CDR3 protein is CASSLWGAGAPYEQYF. The CDR3 nucleotides read TGTGCCAGCAGTTTATGGGGAGCGGGAGCCCCCTACGAGCAGTACTTC.

The sample holds a few counts of this clonotype. The chain uses TRBV18 and TRBJ1-1, with a weak D call TRBD1 (6 bases). The V gene lost 5 bases and the J gene lost 0 bases, with 16 bases spanning the gap. The germline CDR1 and CDR2 sequences are KGHSH and LQKENI. The CDR3 contains 16 residues. This chain's CDR3 is CASSLSIGQMNTEAFF. In nucleotides, the CDR3 is TGTGCCAGCTCATTGTCAATCGGACAGATGAACACTGAAGCTTTCTTT.

The CDR3 reads CASSWTSGADTQYF. For the CDR3, the DNA is TGCGCCAGCAGCTGGACTAGCGGCGCAGATACGCAGTATTTT. The chain joins TRBV5-1 to TRBJ2-3; 10 bases match TRBD2. Germline CDR1 is SGHRS and CDR2 is YFSETQ. The ends lost 3 bases at V and 4 bases at J; junction bases unmatched: 2. CDR3 length equals 14 residues.

V and J are TRBV20-1 and TRBJ1-1; the match to TRBD1 covers 8 bases. The germline gives CDR1 DFQATT, CDR2 SNEGSKA (reference sequence). V shed 2 bases and J 5 bases; nucleotides not matched to a gene: 1. The CDR3 runs 12 residues. In DNA form, the CDR3 reads TGCAGTGCTAGACAGGGGGCGACTGAAGCTTTCTTT. This sequence encodes CSARQGATEAFF.

This clonotype was recorded a few times. The rearrangement joins TRBV7-9 to TRBJ2-5; 7 bases fit TRBD1. The CDR3 extends over 15 amino acids. Trimming cost V 5 bases and J 2 bases; bases outside gene matches: 8. Germline CDR1 SEHNR, CDR2 FQNEAQ (reference sequence). The CDR3 loop is CASSRTTGNQETQYF. The CDR3 DNA reads TGTGCCAGCAGCCGAACGACAGGGAATCAAGAGACCCAGTACTTC.